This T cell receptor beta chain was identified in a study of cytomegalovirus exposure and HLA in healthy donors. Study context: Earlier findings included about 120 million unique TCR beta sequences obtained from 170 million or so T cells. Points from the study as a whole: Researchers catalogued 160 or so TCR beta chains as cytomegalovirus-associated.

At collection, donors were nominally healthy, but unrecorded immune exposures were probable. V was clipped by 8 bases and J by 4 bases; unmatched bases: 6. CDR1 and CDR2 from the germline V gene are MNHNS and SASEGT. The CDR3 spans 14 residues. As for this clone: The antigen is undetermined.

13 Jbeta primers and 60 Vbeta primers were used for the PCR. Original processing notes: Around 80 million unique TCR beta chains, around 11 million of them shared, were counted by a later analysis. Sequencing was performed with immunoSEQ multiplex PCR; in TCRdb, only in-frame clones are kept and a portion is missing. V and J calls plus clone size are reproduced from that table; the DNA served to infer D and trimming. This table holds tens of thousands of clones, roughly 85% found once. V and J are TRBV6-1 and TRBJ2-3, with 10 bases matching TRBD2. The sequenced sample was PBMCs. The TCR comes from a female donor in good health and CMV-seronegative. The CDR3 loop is CASFSSGGADTQYF. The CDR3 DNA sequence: TGTGCCAGCTTCTCCAGCGGGGGGGCAGATACGCAGTATTTT.